This TCR beta chain was recorded in a study of blood T cell repertoires in COVID-19. Enrollees, about 18 to 89 years old, lived in approximately 25 US areas. Germline-derived CDR1 and CDR2 are GTSNPN and SVGIG (reference sequence). The germline V and J ends were trimmed by 0 bases and 3 bases, with 21 bases remaining between them. CDR3 size: 17 residues. This table comes from immunoSEQ multiplex PCR, and its TCRdb copy is limited to in-frame clones, with some not included. The data contain 290,000 or so clones, roughly 90% of them singletons. The V call is TRBV30, the J call TRBJ2-7, with TRBD1 as a possible D gene (5 bases). This sequence was found in a woman aged 25 to 45 who had recovered from COVID-19. The sample consisted of PBMCs or T cells enriched from blood (not recorded which). The CDR3 sequence is CAWSVGFGQGYNYEQYF. DNA of the CDR3: TGTGCCTGGAGTGTAGGTTTCGGGCAGGGATACAACTACGAGCAGTACTTC.